There are many counts of the clone carrying this T cell receptor beta chain. Its target is unknown. The entry originates in a study of regulatory T cells in long-lasting Graves disease. Study-wide findings and caveats: TCR diversity was lower in persistent Graves' patients than in newly diagnosed ones.

Building of the TCR beta libraries involved iRepertoire HTBI primers and Arm-PCR of CDR3 regions. MiXCR, run by TCRdb on the multiplex PCR reads, gives a single entry per CDR3 protein. Of 390,000 or so distinct CDR3 sequences listed, 10% to 15% are singletons. Sample time point: newly diagnosed GD, antithyroid drugs for less than 3 months. Extracted PBMC RNA gave rise to the TCR library. V lost 3 bases and J 4 bases, leaving 9 bases between the germline ends. The V gene's germline CDR1 is SGHTA and CDR2 FQGNSA. The CDR3 totals 14 residues. This same sample was also taken into another study, of T cells in Graves' hyperthyroidism and ophthalmopathy. That report notes: Recently diagnosed hyperthyroidism of less than 2 months' duration affected patients aged 18 to 65. Those patients with uncontrolled infection, other autoimmune disease, pregnancy or lactation were excluded.

The chain employs TRBV7-2 and TRBJ1-4; D uncertain. The sample consisted of peripheral blood mononuclear cells (PBMCs), taken at new diagnosis, from a patient treated with antithyroid drugs. The receptor's source is a woman under 30 with Graves disease. The chain's CDR3 is CASSFYINNEKLFF. The CDR3 DNA reads TGTGCCAGCAGCTTCTACATTAATAATGAAAAACTGTTTTTT.